The clone carrying this T cell receptor beta chain was counted between two and nine times. What it binds is unknown. There are 15 residues in the CDR3. V gave up 0 bases and J gave up 1 base, with 9 bases separating them. The data were obtained in a study of identical twins. Findings and caveats of the study: Zero-insertion analyses might be partly confounded by invariant T cells like MAIT and iNKT. Researchers reported weaker excess twin sharing in beta out-of-frame sequences. Out-of-frame alpha sequences shared by twins showed excess low generation probability.

MiXCR was run by TCRdb on the 5' RACE reads, yielding one entry per CDR3 protein. The sample holds approximately 620,000 distinct CDR3 sequences; under 9% are singletons and the top ten take more than 0.75%. These sequences were also reported in another study, on yellow fever vaccine responses in identical twins. This second study says: It has been reported that, in twins, the vaccine T cell response seemed partly convergent and partly personalized.

The sequence was obtained from a woman aged 18 to 35 in good health. Sequencing used PBMCs. The V and J genes are TRBV12-3 or TRBV12-4 and TRBJ2-5; the D gene could be TRBD1 or TRBD2 (5 bases each). The CDR3: CASSLAGRVQETQYF. The CDR3, as DNA: TGTGCCAGCAGTTTAGCGGGGCGGGTCCAAGAGACCCAGTACTTC.